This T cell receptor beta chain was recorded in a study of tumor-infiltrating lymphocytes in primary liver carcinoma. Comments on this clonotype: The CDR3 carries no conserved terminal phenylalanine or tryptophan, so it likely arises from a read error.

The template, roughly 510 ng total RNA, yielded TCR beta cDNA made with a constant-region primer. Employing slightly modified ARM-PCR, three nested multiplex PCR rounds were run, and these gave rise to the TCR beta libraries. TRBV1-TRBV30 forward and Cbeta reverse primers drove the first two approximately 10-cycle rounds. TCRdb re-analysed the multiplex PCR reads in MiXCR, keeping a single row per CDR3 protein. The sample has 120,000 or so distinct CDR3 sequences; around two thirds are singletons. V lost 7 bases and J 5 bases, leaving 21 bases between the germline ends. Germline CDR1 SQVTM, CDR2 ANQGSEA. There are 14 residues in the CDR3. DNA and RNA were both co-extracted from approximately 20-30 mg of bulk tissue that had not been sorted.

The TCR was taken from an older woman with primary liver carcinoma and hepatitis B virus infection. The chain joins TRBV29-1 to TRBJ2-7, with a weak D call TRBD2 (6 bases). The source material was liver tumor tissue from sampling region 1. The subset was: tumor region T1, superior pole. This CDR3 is CSAGVGVGSDEQYY. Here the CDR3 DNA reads TGCAGCGCGGGGGTTGGGGTGGGATCCGACGAGCAGTACTAT.